The 6 T cell receptor beta chains in this list originate from one sample, sequenced in a study of blood T cell repertoires in COVID-19. Clones were read by immunoSEQ multiplex PCR, and TCRdb kept only the in-frame ones, dropping some. The profile shows tens of thousands of clones, approximately 87% of them singletons. The source material was peripheral blood. These receptors originate from a woman aged 60-70 years with COVID-19, enrolled during active disease.

The chain links TRBV5-1 to TRBJ1-3; D ambiguous. V was cut by 0 bases and J by 2 bases, with 9 bases left in between. CDR3 size: 15 residues. Germline V CDR1 and CDR2: SGHRS, YFSETQ. Here the CDR3 DNA reads TGCGCCAGCAGCTTGGCTCTGGGAGCTGGAAACACCATATATTTT. It codes for CASSLALGAGNTIYF.

The chain joins TRBV5-6 to TRBJ2-2; 11 bases are shared with TRBD2. CDR1 and CDR2 from the germline V gene are SGHDT and YYEEEE. V was clipped by 0 bases and J by 4 bases; unmatched bases: 11. The CDR3 sequence is 19 residues long. The CDR3 coding sequence is TGTGCCAGCAGCTTGGGGCGACTGACTAGCGGGACGGGCACCGGGGAGCTGTTTTTT. The encoded protein is CASSLGRLTSGTGTGELFF.

The V and J genes are TRBV11-2 and TRBJ1-1; 7 bases map to TRBD1. V lost 6 bases to trimming and J lost 0 bases; unmatched junction nucleotides: 7. This CDR3 is 15 amino acids long. Looked up from germline, CDR1 is SGHAT and CDR2 is FQNNGV. The CDR3 region has the DNA TGTGCCAGCAGGCCAACCGGGACAGTGAACACTGAAGCTTTCTTT. Translated, it gives CASRPTGTVNTEAFF.

This sequence joins TRBV19 and TRBJ2-3; D possibly corresponds to TRBD2 (6 bases). CDR3 length: 14 amino acids. Trimming cost V 1 base and J 6 bases, with 11 bases left between them. Germline V gene lookup returns CDR1 LNHDA and CDR2 SQIVND (reference sequence). CDR3 DNA sequence: TGTGCCAGTAGTATAGCGGGAGAGCGCGATACGCAGTATTTT. This codes for CASSIAGERDTQYF.

The J gene is TRBJ2-6, the V gene TRBV19, with 7 bases fitting TRBD1. CDR1 is LNHDA and CDR2 is SQIVND in the germline V gene (reference sequence). J gave up 1 base and V 7 bases, and 7 bases lay outside the gene matches. The CDR3 is 16 residues long. CDR3 in DNA: TGTGCCAGTACCAGGGGGATGGGGTCTGGGGCCAACGTCCTGACTTTC. This sequence encodes CASTRGMGSGANVLTF.

This clone came up once. This chain joins TRBV3-1 (or the pseudogene TRBV3-2) and TRBJ2-1, with TRBD2 identical over 10 bases. V dropped 6 bases and J dropped 7; count of bases not matched to a gene: 3. In germline, CDR1 is LGHDT, CDR2 YNNKEL (reference sequence). The length of the CDR3 is 13 residues. The DNA of the CDR3 is TGTGCCAGCAGGGGGACTAGCGAGAATGAGCAGTTCTTC. Residues: CASRGTSENEQFF.